One and the same sample provided the 29 T cell receptor beta chains below, sequenced in a study of blood T cell repertoires in COVID-19. TCRdb keeps only in-frame clones here, not all; method: immunoSEQ multiplex PCR. The data contain about 200,000 clones, around 84% of them singletons. The sample was peripheral blood. The receptors originated from a human donor in a cohort sampled during active COVID-19.

The chain carries TRBV10-3 and TRBJ1-2, with D possibly matching TRBD1 (5 bases). CDR3 size: 13 residues. Trimming shortened V by 1 base and J by 6 bases, and 9 bases separated the two germline ends. The germline V gene encodes CDR1 ENHRY and CDR2 SYGVKD. DNA for the CDR3: TGTGCCATCAGTGAGTGGACAAGTGATGGCTACACCTTC. Translation gives CAISEWTSDGYTF.

This clone was seen just once. V is TRBV7-9 and J is TRBJ2-7; 7 bases are a match to TRBD2. V lost 3 bases and J lost 4; bases outside the gene matches: 12. The germline V gene has CDR1 SEHNR and CDR2 FQNEAQ (reference sequence). The CDR3 has 16 residues. The CDR3 sequence: CASSFSPSIAGYEQYF. CDR3 nucleotides: TGTGCCAGCAGCTTCTCCCCCTCTATAGCGGGTTACGAGCAGTACTTC. Full variable domain (missing parts from reference TRBV7-9 and TRBJ2-7): DTGVSQNPRHKITKRGQNVTFRCDPISEHNRLYWYRQTLGQGPEFLTYFQNEAQLEKSRLLSDRFSAERPKGSFSTLEIQRTEQGDSAMYLCASSFSPSIAGYEQYFGPGTRLTVT.

The V gene is TRBV5-1, the J gene TRBJ2-6; D not certain. The CDR3 is 15 amino acids. Germline values: CDR1 SGHRS, CDR2 YFSETQ. V was cut by 0 bases and J by 2 bases, with 6 bases left in between. CDR3 residues: CASSLVLAGANVLTF. The CDR3, as DNA: TGCGCCAGCAGCTTGGTACTGGCTGGGGCCAACGTCCTGACTTTC.

J is TRBJ1-5 and V is TRBV6-5; D is ambiguous. The CDR3 covers 13 residues. V was shortened by 7 bases and J by 0 bases, with 7 bases between the two germline ends. CDR1 and CDR2 (germline): MNHEY, SVGAGI. The CDR3 region is CASNSLSNQPQHF. The CDR3 DNA reads as TGTGCCAGCAATTCCCTTAGCAATCAGCCCCAGCATTTT.

This chain joins TRBV6-6 and TRBJ2-1; TRBD1 matches 8 bases. The J segment lost 11 bases and the V segment lost 0 bases, leaving 9 bases of the junction unmatched. CDR3 length: 15 residues. Germline-derived CDR1 and CDR2 are MNHNY and SVGAGI (reference sequence). As DNA, the CDR3 is TGTGCCAGCAGTTACTCGATTCAAAACAGGGGGAAGCAGTTCTTC. It is translated as CASSYSIQNRGKQFF.

The J gene is TRBJ2-5, the V gene TRBV10-3, with TRBD2 matching over 10 bases. V was pared by 0 bases and J by 2 bases, with 6 bases of the junction left unmatched. Germline assignment: CDR1 ENHRY and CDR2 SYGVKD. This CDR3 region has 17 residues. CDR3 in DNA: TGTGCCATCAGTGAGTCCAGCGGGAGGGCTACTCAAGAGACCCAGTACTTC. This codes for CAISESSGRATQETQYF.

The chain has TRBV6-5 and TRBJ2-5; D is unresolved. This CDR3 region has 14 residues. Germline CDR1 MNHEY, CDR2 SVGAGI. V was pared by 6 bases and J by 5 bases, with 16 bases between. CDR3 coding DNA: TGTGCCAGCAGAGATCCCGTCAACGGGGAGACCCAGTACTTC. Encoded protein: CASRDPVNGETQYF.

The chain couples TRBV5-1 to TRBJ2-1; D might be TRBD2 (6 bases). V was trimmed by 4 bases and J by 0 bases, leaving 14 bases between them. CDR1 is SGHRS, CDR2 YFSETQ, per germline. The CDR3 has 16 amino acids. In DNA form, the CDR3 reads TGCGCCAGCAGCAAAATAGCGGATAGCTCCTACAATGAGCAGTTCTTC. Translated, it gives CASSKIADSSYNEQFF. The full variable domain, rest sourced from reference TRBV5-1 and TRBJ2-1, is KAGVTQTPRYLIKTRGQQVTLSCSPISGHRSVSWYQQTPGQGLQFLFEYFSETQRNKGNFPGRFSGRQFSNSRSEMNVSTLELGDSALYLCASSKIADSSYNEQFFGPGTRLTVL.

The rearrangement links TRBV24-1 to TRBJ2-5; tentatively, D is TRBD2 (6 bases). The CDR3 sequence is 13 residues long. The V end lost 3 bases, the J end lost 3 bases, and 7 bases lay between the germline ends. The germline V gene encodes CDR1 KGHDR and CDR2 SFDVKD. CDR3 sequence reads: CATSDAGKETQYF. CDR3 DNA sequence: TGTGCCACCAGTGATGCGGGGAAAGAGACCCAGTACTTC.

The gene calls are TRBV25-1 and TRBJ2-1; possible D gene TRBD2, 5 bases. The V gene's germline CDR1 is MGHDK and CDR2 SYGVNS. The V and J ends lost 4 bases and 9 bases respectively, with 19 bases between them. The CDR3 totals 15 residues. The CDR3 sequence is CASSAGLLGHGEQFF. CDR3 DNA: TGTGCCAGCAGTGCCGGACTTCTGGGTCATGGTGAGCAGTTCTTC. Complete variable domain (other parts from reference TRBV25-1 and TRBJ2-1): EADIYQTPRYLVIGTGKKITLECSQTMGHDKMYWYQQDPGMELHLIHYSYGVNSTEKGDLSSESTVSRIRTEHFPLTLESARPSHTSQYLCASSAGLLGHGEQFFGPGTRLTVL.

V and J are TRBV6-1 and TRBJ1-6; D perhaps matches TRBD1 (5 bases). The CDR3 contains 16 residues. With 0 bases removed from V and 11 bases from J, the gap between germline ends came to 17 bases. Germline lookup yields CDR1 MNHNS and CDR2 SASEGT. The CDR3 DNA reads as TGTGCCAGCAGTGAAGCGCTTCGGGGGGAATCGACACCCCTCCACTTT. Translated, it gives CASSEALRGESTPLHF.

J is TRBJ2-7 and V is TRBV3-1 (or the pseudogene TRBV3-2); tentatively, D is TRBD2 (6 bases). V lost 1 base and J 12 bases, leaving 16 bases between the germline ends. From germline, CDR1 is LGHDT and CDR2 YNNKEL (reference sequence). The CDR3 contains 13 residues. The CDR3 sequence is CASSQVEGMGLYV. Here the CDR3 DNA reads TGTGCCAGCAGCCAAGTGGAGGGTATGGGGTTGTACGTC.

The V gene is TRBV15, the J gene TRBJ1-2; maybe TRBD1 (5 bases). The length of the CDR3 is 15 residues. V was trimmed by 4 bases and J by 2 bases, leaving 14 bases between them. Germline CDR1 reads LNHNV; CDR2 reads YYDKDF (reference sequence). The chain's CDR3 is CATSTGDSPNYGYTF. DNA of the CDR3: TGTGCCACCAGCACCGGAGACAGTCCCAACTATGGCTACACCTTC.

The chain recombines TRBV11-2 with TRBJ1-5; no reliable D call. This CDR3 is 13 amino acids long. Germline lookup yields CDR1 SGHAT and CDR2 FQNNGV. The germline V and J ends were trimmed by 2 bases and 5 bases, with 7 bases remaining between them. CDR3 in amino acids: CASSLSLDQPQHF. CDR3 sequence (DNA): TGTGCCAGCAGCTTAAGCTTGGATCAGCCCCAGCATTTT.

This clone was picked up many times. The rearrangement links TRBV5-4 to TRBJ2-1; TRBD2 is a possible D gene (7 bases). Germline assignment: CDR1 SGHNT and CDR2 YYREEE (reference sequence). The V end lost 4 bases, the J end lost 6 bases, and 20 bases lay between the germline ends. CDR3 length: 16 residues. This CDR3 is CASSPQGGEGLNEQFF. The CDR3 DNA sequence: TGTGCCAGCAGCCCGCAAGGGGGGGAGGGCCTCAATGAGCAGTTCTTC.

This chain links TRBV19 with TRBJ2-3, with D possibly being TRBD1 (8 bases). Germline V gene sequence: CDR1 LNHDA, CDR2 SQIVND (reference sequence). Trimming removed 5 bases from V and 4 bases from J, with 16 bases in between. The CDR3 consists of 15 residues. The CDR3 sequence: CASSVTGGDPDTQYF. CDR3 in DNA: TGTGCCAGTAGTGTCACAGGGGGGGATCCAGATACGCAGTATTTT.

This clone came up a few times. The chain joins TRBV6-5 to TRBJ1-1; D call uncertain. CDR1 and CDR2 (germline): MNHEY, SVGAGI. The ends were cut back, 4 bases at V and 5 bases at J, with 8 bases in the middle. The CDR3 sequence is 12 residues long. CDR3 DNA: TGTGCCAGCAGTTTCGCCGGGACTGAAGCTTTCTTT. It codes for CASSFAGTEAFF.

The V and J genes are TRBV10-3 and TRBJ2-5; a possible D gene is TRBD2 (7 bases). The CDR3 contains 14 residues. Germline CDR1 ENHRY, CDR2 SYGVKD. V lost 6 bases and J lost 4, with 15 bases in between. CDR3 protein: CAIRAGGGTETQYF. The CDR3 nucleotides are TGTGCCATCAGGGCCGGCGGGGGCACAGAGACCCAGTACTTC.

The V and J genes are TRBV7-9 and TRBJ2-6; 9 nucleotides match TRBD1. The V gene's germline CDR1 is SEHNR and CDR2 FQNEAQ (reference sequence). The CDR3 is 18 amino acids. The V segment lost 3 bases and the J segment 4 bases; nucleotides outside the gene matches: 10. This CDR3 reads CASSFHGQGRPGANVLTF. As DNA, the CDR3 is TGTGCCAGCAGCTTTCATGGACAGGGGAGACCCGGGGCCAACGTCCTGACTTTC. The full variable domain, completed using reference TRBV7-9 and TRBJ2-6, is DTGVSQNPRHKITKRGQNVTFRCDPISEHNRLYWYRQTLGQGPEFLTYFQNEAQLEKSRLLSDRFSAERPKGSFSTLEIQRTEQGDSAMYLCASSFHGQGRPGANVLTFGAGSRLTVL.

In its sample, this clone was seen many times. The V call is TRBV19, the J call TRBJ1-2; 7 nucleotides match TRBD1. This CDR3 region has 14 residues. Per the germline V gene, CDR1 is LNHDA and CDR2 is SQIVND (reference sequence). The junction had 5 bases not matched to a gene; V was cut back by 6 bases and J by 1 base. DNA for the CDR3: TGTGCCAGTAGCCGGGACAGCAATAACTATGGCTACACCTTC. This gives the protein CASSRDSNNYGYTF. Variable domain in full (rest from reference TRBV19 and TRBJ1-2): DGGITQSPKYLFRKEGQNVTLSCEQNLNHDAMYWYRQDPGQGLRLIYYSQIVNDFQKGDIAEGYSVSREKKESFPLTVTSAQKNPTAFYLCASSRDSNNYGYTFGSGTRLTVV.

The CDR3 spells CASSSIRGSRDMNTEAFF. The CDR3 bases are TGTGCCAGCAGCTCAATACGAGGAAGCCGGGACATGAACACTGAAGCTTTCTTT. The chain is built from TRBV11-2 and TRBJ1-1, with D possibly matching TRBD1 (6 bases). Germline V gene data show CDR1 as SGHAT and CDR2 as FQNNGV. The V gene lost 4 bases and the J gene lost 0 bases, with 21 bases spanning the gap. This CDR3 spans 18 amino acids. Full variable domain (remainder filled in from reference TRBV11-2 and TRBJ1-1): EAGVAQSPRYKIIEKRQSVAFWCNPISGHATLYWYQQILGQGPKLLIQFQNNGVVDDSQLPKDRFSAERLKGVDSTLKIQPAKLEDSAVYLCASSSIRGSRDMNTEAFFGQGTRLTVV.

The CDR3 nucleotides are TGTGCCAGCAGTTTATTCGGTTCGCGAAACACCATATATTTT. It encodes CASSLFGSRNTIYF. This chain joins TRBV28 and TRBJ1-3; D unclear. This CDR3 is built from 14 residues. Germline V lookup: CDR1 MDHEN, CDR2 SYDVKM. V was cut by 1 base and J by 5 bases, with 9 bases left in between.

This clone was seen a few times. The rearrangement joins TRBV5-1 to TRBJ2-1, with a weak D call TRBD2 (6 bases). The V gene's germline CDR1 is SGHRS and CDR2 YFSETQ. The CDR3 loop spans 15 amino acids. V lost 4 bases and J lost 6, with 17 bases in between. The CDR3 DNA is TGCGCCAGCAGCGCTACTAGCCATCCTTCCAATGAGCAGTTCTTC. As protein: CASSATSHPSNEQFF.

The chain carries TRBV10-1 and TRBJ1-2; D gene ambiguous. This CDR3 has 13 residues. Germline V gene lookup returns CDR1 WNHNN and CDR2 SYGVQD (reference sequence). Trimming shortened V by 5 bases and J by 3 bases, and 10 bases separated the two germline ends. The CDR3, as DNA: TGCGCCAGCAGTCCACAGATTTACTATGGCTACACCTTC. Amino acid sequence: CASSPQIYYGYTF.

V is TRBV7-2 and J is TRBJ2-1; 8 bases map to TRBD2. CDR1 SGHTA and CDR2 FQGNSA come from the germline V gene. The V and J ends lost 7 bases and 7 bases, in that order; junction bases with no gene match: 15. CDR3 length: 16 amino acids. The CDR3 DNA reads as TGTGCCAGCATCCTAGCCCGGGAGGGAAGTCGTAATGAGCAGTTCTTC. It specifies CASILAREGSRNEQFF.

This sequence joins TRBV30 and TRBJ2-1; 8 bases agree with TRBD2. The CDR3 extends over 14 amino acids. CDR1 GTSNPN and CDR2 SVGIG come from the germline V gene (reference sequence). J was trimmed by 8 bases and V by 2 bases; bases with no gene match: 8. DNA of the CDR3: TGTGCCTGGAGTCATGGCGGGAGGAAATATGAGCAGTTCTTC. This gives the protein CAWSHGGRKYEQFF.

V gene TRBV7-2 combines with J gene TRBJ2-3; a weak D match, TRBD2 (6 bases). Trimming stripped 5 bases from V and 4 bases from J, with 19 bases between. Germline lookup yields CDR1 SGHTA and CDR2 FQGNSA. The CDR3 length is 16 residues. CDR3 region: CASSTIAAPPADTQYF. In DNA form, the CDR3 reads TGTGCCAGCAGCACCATAGCGGCGCCCCCCGCAGATACGCAGTATTTT.

This chain connects TRBV3-1 (or the pseudogene TRBV3-2) to TRBJ1-4; 7 nucleotides agree with TRBD1. The V and J ends lost 1 base and 8 bases, in that order; junction bases with no gene match: 10. This CDR3 has 16 residues. Germline CDR1 is LGHDT and CDR2 is YNNKEL (reference sequence). The chain's CDR3 is CASSQGGRQGREKLFF. The DNA for the CDR3 is TGTGCCAGCAGCCAAGGAGGAAGACAGGGTCGGGAAAAACTGTTTTTT.

The V and J genes are TRBV10-1 and TRBJ1-1; TRBD1 aligns across 8 bases. The CDR3 sequence is 16 residues long. The germline V gene encodes CDR1 WNHNN and CDR2 SYGVQD (reference sequence). V lost 3 bases to trimming and J lost 4 bases; unmatched junction nucleotides: 10. The CDR3 protein is CASSDPYQGAGTEAFF. In DNA form, the CDR3 reads TGCGCCAGCAGTGACCCCTACCAGGGGGCCGGCACTGAAGCTTTCTTT.